Below are 22 T cell receptor beta chains sequenced from a single sample in a study of blood T cell repertoires in COVID-19. Here immunoSEQ multiplex PCR was the method, and the copy in TCRdb shows in-frame clones only, minus some. The sample consists of 150,000 to 200,000 clones, approximately 80% of them appearing once. Sequencing input: peripheral blood. These receptors originate from a man in his sixties with acute or convalescent COVID-19.

The chain uses TRBV19 and TRBJ1-6, with 8 bases aligning to TRBD1. Germline V gene sequence: CDR1 LNHDA, CDR2 SQIVND (reference sequence). CDR3 length: 17 amino acids. The junction had 13 bases not matched to a gene; V was cut back by 7 bases and J by 5 bases. As DNA, the CDR3 is TGTGCCAGTACCCTGAGGGGGACAGGACCCGATAATTCACCCCTCCACTTT. It codes for CASTLRGTGPDNSPLHF.

The J gene is TRBJ2-5, the V gene TRBV2, with 7 bases fitting TRBD2. The V gene end was trimmed by 3 bases and the J gene end by 1 base; junction bases not matched to a gene: 5. The CDR3 consists of 15 residues. Germline values: CDR1 SNHLY, CDR2 FYNNEI. The CDR3 loop is CASSERRTSQETQYF. DNA for the CDR3: TGTGCCAGCAGTGAGCGGAGGACTAGCCAAGAGACCCAGTACTTC.

This clone was seen a handful of times. The chain combines TRBV9 with TRBJ1-6, with TRBD1 identical over 12 bases. CDR3 length equals 18 residues. V was pared by 4 bases and J by 6 bases, with 11 bases of the junction left unmatched. CDR1 SGDLS and CDR2 YYNGEE come from the germline V gene. CDR3 sequence (DNA): TGTGCCAGCAGCCCCTACCCGGGACAGGGGGCCGGTAATTCACCCCTCCACTTT. Residues: CASSPYPGQGAGNSPLHF.

This chain uses TRBV6-5 with TRBJ2-1, with TRBD2 as a possible D gene (6 bases). This CDR3 is 14 amino acids long. Trimming stripped 2 bases from V and 4 bases from J, with 9 bases between. Germline lookup yields CDR1 MNHEY and CDR2 SVGAGI. The CDR3: CASSYNAGYNEQFF. DNA of the CDR3: TGTGCCAGCAGTTACAATGCGGGATACAATGAGCAGTTCTTC.

The gene calls are TRBV19 and TRBJ2-7; 9 nucleotides match TRBD2. CDR1 LNHDA and CDR2 SQIVND come from the germline V gene (reference sequence). The CDR3 has 17 residues. V was clipped by 6 bases and J by 3 bases; unmatched bases: 15. The CDR3 DNA reads TGTGCCAGTAGCTCCCACCGAGCTAGCGGGAATTTCTACGAGCAGTACTTC. It translates to CASSSHRASGNFYEQYF.

The chain is built from TRBV7-2 and TRBJ2-4; 9 bases match TRBD1. The CDR3 is 17 amino acids. Germline V gene sequence: CDR1 SGHTA, CDR2 FQGNSA. After removal of 4 bases from V and 8 bases from J, the junction contained 15 bases not matched to a gene. CDR3 nucleotides: TGTGCCAGCAGCTACGGTACCCGGGACAGGGAAGGTGACATTCAGTACTTC. This sequence encodes CASSYGTRDREGDIQYF.

The V and J genes are TRBV27 and TRBJ1-1; D ambiguous. V gave up 2 bases and J gave up 7 bases, with 14 bases separating them. Germline V lookup: CDR1 MNHEY, CDR2 SMNVEV (reference sequence). The CDR3 is 14 residues long. In nucleotides, the CDR3 is TGTGCCAGCAGTTTAAGGGCAGGAGGGATTGAAGCTTTCTTT. This codes for CASSLRAGGIEAFF.

V gene TRBV7-3 combines with J gene TRBJ2-2, with 8 bases lining up with TRBD1. The CDR3 length is 18 residues. The germline V gene encodes CDR1 SGHTA and CDR2 FQGTGA. Trimming cost V 2 bases and J 1 base; bases outside gene matches: 9. CDR3 sequence reads: CASSLEPSGQGNTGELFF. As DNA, the CDR3 is TGTGCCAGCAGCTTAGAGCCCAGCGGACAGGGGAACACCGGGGAGCTGTTTTTT. Supplemented by reference TRBV7-3 and TRBJ2-2, the full variable domain reads GAGVSQTPSNKVTEKGKYVELRCDPISGHTALYWYRQSLGQGPEFLIYFQGTGAADDSGLPNDRFFAVRPEGSVSTLKIQRTERGDSAVYLCASSLEPSGQGNTGELFFGEGSRLTVL.

The rearrangement uses TRBV6-6 and TRBJ2-1; D remains unclear. CDR3 size: 16 residues. From germline, CDR1 is MNHNY and CDR2 SVGAGI (reference sequence). Between the trimmed V and J ends, which lost 0 bases and 10 bases, there was a span of 19 bases. Written as DNA, the CDR3 is TGTGCCAGCAGTTACTCTCATGGTAGCCTCACCCGAGAGCAGTTCTTC. Its translation is CASSYSHGSLTREQFF.

The count of this clone is one. The genes are TRBV19 and TRBJ1-1, with D hard to call. Trimming removed 5 bases at V and 1 base at J, with 5 bases between. Germline V gives CDR1 LNHDA, CDR2 SQIVND (reference sequence). This CDR3 contains 12 residues. This chain's CDR3 is CASSRWNTEAFF. The CDR3 DNA is TGTGCCAGTAGTCGGTGGAACACTGAAGCTTTCTTT.

V and J are TRBV4-2 and TRBJ2-7, with D perhaps TRBD2 (5 bases). V lost 4 bases and J lost 6, with 7 bases in between. The CDR3 consists of 11 residues. Germline CDR1 reads LGHNA; CDR2 reads YNFKEQ. In DNA form, the CDR3 reads TGTGCCAGCAGCCGAGGGTCCGAGCAGTACTTC. This translates into CASSRGSEQYF.

About this clone itself: At the DNA level, this CDR3 is encoded by other sequences in the same sample as well. The V call is TRBV27, the J call TRBJ1-2; the match to TRBD1 covers 9 bases. V lost 5 bases, J lost 6 bases, and 7 bases stayed unmatched. Germline V gene sequence: CDR1 MNHEY, CDR2 SMNVEV (reference sequence). The CDR3 spans 14 residues. The CDR3 region has the DNA TGTGCCAGCAGTAAAGCCGGGACAGGGAATGGCTACACCTTC. This sequence encodes CASSKAGTGNGYTF.

The V call is TRBV6-5, the J call TRBJ1-5, with D possibly TRBD1 on 5 matching bases. Trimming stripped 6 bases from V and 4 bases from J, with 16 bases between. There are 15 residues in the CDR3. Germline V gives CDR1 MNHEY, CDR2 SVGAGI. CDR3 residues: CASSFRDLRNQPQHF. The CDR3 region has the DNA TGTGCCAGCAGCTTCAGGGATCTAAGGAATCAGCCCCAGCATTTT.

The chain uses TRBV6-5 and TRBJ2-7, with D unclear. CDR3 length equals 14 residues. Trimming removed 10 bases at V and 3 bases at J, with 19 bases between. Per germline, CDR1 MNHEY and CDR2 SVGAGI. The CDR3 DNA reads TGTGCCATCAAGTCCCCTCCTGCGCGCTACGAGCAGTACTTC. It is translated as CAIKSPPARYEQYF.

This chain connects TRBV4-3 to TRBJ2-6; 7 bases map to TRBD1. The CDR3 covers 18 residues. V shed 1 base and J 1 base; nucleotides not matched to a gene: 7. In germline, CDR1 is LGHNA, CDR2 YSLEER. The CDR3 reads CASSQVPLTGSGANVLTF. Written as DNA, the CDR3 is TGCGCCAGCAGCCAAGTCCCGTTGACAGGGTCTGGGGCCAACGTCCTGACTTTC.

This CDR3 is CASSATGGIEQFF. CDR3 nucleotide sequence: TGTGCCAGCAGCGCCACAGGGGGCATTGAGCAGTTCTTC. This rearrangement joins TRBV9 to TRBJ2-1; 9 bases fit TRBD1. Trimming took 3 bases from V and 9 from J; bases not matched to a gene: 4. In germline, CDR1 is SGDLS, CDR2 YYNGEE. The CDR3 contains 13 residues.

CDR3 bases: TGTGCCAGCAGAGGAGGACTAGCGGCTGAAAACATTCAGTACTTC. Translating gives CASRGGLAAENIQYF. The chain combines TRBV2 with TRBJ2-4; 10 nucleotides agree with TRBD2. V gave up 6 bases and J gave up 5 bases; unmatched junction bases: 7. There are 15 residues in the CDR3. The germline V gene has CDR1 SNHLY and CDR2 FYNNEI.

The chain employs TRBV10-3 and TRBJ2-2, with 8 bases aligning to TRBD2. Germline V gene lookup returns CDR1 ENHRY and CDR2 SYGVKD. J lost 5 bases, V lost 7 bases, and 9 bases had no gene match. CDR3 length: 15 amino acids. The CDR3 DNA follows: TGTGCCATCACCTTAAGCGGGAGCCGGACCGGGGAGCTGTTTTTT. The encoded protein is CAITLSGSRTGELFF.

The rearrangement uses TRBV6-2 or TRBV6-3 and TRBJ2-6; 11 bases align to TRBD1. Trimming cost V 5 bases and J 3 bases; bases outside gene matches: 9. The germline gives CDR1 MNHEY, CDR2 SVGEGT. This CDR3 spans 18 amino acids. CDR3 in amino acids: CASSAWTGGVSGANVLTF. DNA of the CDR3: TGTGCCAGCAGTGCCTGGACAGGGGGCGTGAGTGGGGCCAACGTCCTGACTTTC.

The genes are TRBV5-1 and TRBJ2-1; D unclear. Germline-derived CDR1 and CDR2 are SGHRS and YFSETQ. V dropped 1 base and J dropped 2 bases, with 16 bases sitting between them. This CDR3 contains 17 residues. Here the CDR3 DNA reads TGCGCCAGCAGCTTGAGCTCAGCGCGCGTTACCTACAATGAGCAGTTCTTC. Encoded protein: CASSLSSARVTYNEQFF.

In DNA form, the CDR3 reads TGTGCCAGCAGCCACCAGACTCACGATCAGCCCCAGCATTTT. This codes for CASSHQTHDQPQHF. The chain couples TRBV2 to TRBJ1-5; no clear D. V lost 6 bases and J 5 bases, leaving 14 bases between the germline ends. The CDR3 spans 14 residues. Per germline, CDR1 SNHLY and CDR2 FYNNEI.

The chain's CDR3 is CASSEYGGREGEQFF. Here the CDR3 DNA reads TGTGCCAGCAGTGAATACGGGGGACGGGAAGGTGAGCAGTTCTTC. J is TRBJ2-1 and V is TRBV25-1; D may be TRBD2 (6 bases). V was trimmed by 0 bases and J by 9 bases, leaving 15 bases between them. The CDR3 is 15 residues long. CDR1 is MGHDK and CDR2 is SYGVNS in the germline V gene.